This note documents a single T cell receptor beta chain sequence. Which antigen it targets is not known. Per-base qualities were not stored, and no clone one base away is much larger. This record belongs to a study of blood T cell repertoires in COVID-19 (dated by TCRdb to about 2020). About the investigation overall: The collaborator samples originated in the United States, Italy and Spain and spanned the acute and convalescent phases of COVID-19. The material from the prospective study consisted of cDNA or gDNA derived from T cells, B-cell-depleted T cells, or PBMCs. Deeply sampled blood TCRbeta repertoires from subjects exposed to, actively infected with, or recovered from COVID-19 were included in the dataset. The repertoires were released in a freely available public database meant as a resource for research on the immune response to SARS-CoV-2. The samples were drawn from two sources: the first 160 participants of the ongoing ImmuneRACE study, and over 950 subjects contributed by 6 global collaborators. Sample metadata almost always included a de-identified subject ID, COVID-19 status, age in years and sex. Where available, HLA class I and class II types were obtained from metadata supplied by the sample provider rather than from assay-based typing. Results the study describes overall, beyond this receptor: The amount of clinical and demographic metadata varied by source and participant and was provided uncurated.

Participants in the prospective study were aged about 18 to 95 years, lived in 20 to 30 United States geographic areas, and enrolled through a virtual design. In the prospective study, cohorts were assigned on the basis of participant-reported clinical history obtained from a screening survey and a study questionnaire. Recovered participants in ImmuneRACE Cohort 3 were defined as having two consecutive negative NP/OP PCR tests, clearance from a healthcare professional, or resolution of symptoms. Mobile phlebotomists in the prospective study collected whole blood, serum and a nasopharyngeal or oropharyngeal swab from every participant. Participants in the prospective study had the option to provide additional blood draws and questionnaires over an approximately two-month period. Before DNA extraction, blood samples from the prospective study were shipped at room temperature or frozen. The immunoSEQ Assay, a bias-controlled multiplex PCR, was used to amplify TCRbeta CDR3 regions from genomic DNA. The study's own analysis went as follows. The number of nucleated cells in each sample was estimated from the amplification of reference gene primers within the assay. To quantify the absolute abundance of each unique TCRbeta CDR3 rearrangement, sequence reads were collapsed and filtered. For each sample, productive Simpson clonality was calculated by taking the square root of Simpson's diversity index across productive rearrangements. In TCRdb, the immuneACCESS table is reduced to in-frame sequences with V and J assigned. These tables do not hold every clone; where another copy was compared, an unresolved V gene accounts for under half, and the others remain unexplained. V and J calls and clone size are copied from that table; D and trimming were computed from the DNA. The sample table records about 380,000 clones; approximately 84% of these occur just once. In total, the top ten clones hold around 3% of the sample.

The clonotype was recovered from a woman younger than 45 who had recovered from COVID-19. Source material: PBMCs or T cells enriched from blood (not recorded which).

This receptor carries the CDR3 CASSPQGVIYEQYF. In nucleotides, the sequence is TGTGCCAGCAGTCCCCAGGGGGTAATCTACGAGCAGTACTTC. This sequence uses TRBV28 and TRBJ2-7; 7 bases in between match TRBD1. The CDR3 runs 14 amino acids, cysteine and phenylalanine included. Of the read, only the CDR3 DNA is kept; its 42 bases are in frame from base 1. The germline V gene gives CDR1 as MDHEN and CDR2 as SYDVKM. V ends up 5 bases short and J 3 bases short, with an unmatched junction base count of 7.